This T cell receptor beta chain was observed in a study of shared T cell receptors in the human thymus. The protocol was immunoSEQ multiplex PCR, while the TCRdb copy is restricted to in-frame clones and leaves out a portion. The sample lists about 710,000 clones; more than 75% were seen once. Per the germline V gene, CDR1 is MNHEY and CDR2 is SMNVEV (reference sequence). V trimming: 7 bases; J trimming: 4 bases; junction bases outside the gene matches: 13. The CDR3 consists of 16 residues. The same specimen was also included in a second study, on human thymus T cells. According to that study: Resections obtained during corrective heart surgery supplied the thymus tissue.

This clonotype originated in a boy in the first two years of life with a congenital heart defect. The chain has TRBV27 and TRBJ2-3, with 8 bases that match TRBD1. The sequenced sample consisted of thymocytes. CDR3: CASNQDRGGVADTQYF. The DNA for the CDR3 is TGTGCCAGCAACCAAGACAGGGGTGGAGTGGCAGATACGCAGTATTTT.